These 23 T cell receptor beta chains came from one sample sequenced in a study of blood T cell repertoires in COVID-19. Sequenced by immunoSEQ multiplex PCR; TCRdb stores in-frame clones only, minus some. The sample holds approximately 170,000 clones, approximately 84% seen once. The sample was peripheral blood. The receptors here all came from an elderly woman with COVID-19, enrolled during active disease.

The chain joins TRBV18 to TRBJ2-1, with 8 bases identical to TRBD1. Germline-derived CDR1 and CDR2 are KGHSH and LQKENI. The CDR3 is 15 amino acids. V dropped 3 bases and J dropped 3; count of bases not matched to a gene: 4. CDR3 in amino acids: CASSPLDRGYNEQFF. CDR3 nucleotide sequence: TGTGCCAGCTCACCCCTAGACAGGGGCTACAATGAGCAGTTCTTC. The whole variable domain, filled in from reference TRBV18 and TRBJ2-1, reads NAGVMQNPRHLVRRRGQEARLRCSPMKGHSHVYWYRQLPEEGLKFMVYLQKENIIDESGMPKERFSAEFPKEGPSILRIQQVVRGDSAAYFCASSPLDRGYNEQFFGPGTRLTVL.

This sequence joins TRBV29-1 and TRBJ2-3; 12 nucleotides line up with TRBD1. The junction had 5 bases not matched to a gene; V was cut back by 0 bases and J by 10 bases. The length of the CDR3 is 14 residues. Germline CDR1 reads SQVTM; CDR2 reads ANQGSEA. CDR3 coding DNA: TGCAGCGTTGAAGATGGGACAGGGGGCTGGGCGCAGTATTTT. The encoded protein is CSVEDGTGGWAQYF.

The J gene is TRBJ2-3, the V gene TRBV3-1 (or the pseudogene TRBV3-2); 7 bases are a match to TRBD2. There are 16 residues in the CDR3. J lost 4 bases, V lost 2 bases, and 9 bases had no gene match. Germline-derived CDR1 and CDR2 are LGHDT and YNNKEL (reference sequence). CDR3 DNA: TGTGCCAGCAGCCAACTCATGACGGGAGGTCCAGATACGCAGTATTTT. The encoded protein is CASSQLMTGGPDTQYF.

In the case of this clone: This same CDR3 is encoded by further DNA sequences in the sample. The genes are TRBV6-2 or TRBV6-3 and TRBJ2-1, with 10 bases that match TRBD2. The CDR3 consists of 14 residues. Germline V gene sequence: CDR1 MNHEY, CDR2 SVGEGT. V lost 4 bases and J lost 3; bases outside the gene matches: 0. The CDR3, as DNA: TGTGCCAGCAGTTTAGCGGGGGGCTACAATGAGCAGTTCTTC. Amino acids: CASSLAGGYNEQFF.

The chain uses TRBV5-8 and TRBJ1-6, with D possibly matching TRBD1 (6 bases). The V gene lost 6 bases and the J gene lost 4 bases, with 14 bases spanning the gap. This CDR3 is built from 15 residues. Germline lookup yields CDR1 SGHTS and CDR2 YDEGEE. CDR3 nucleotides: TGTGCCAGCACGACAGGAGGCGGATATAATTCACCCCTCCACTTT. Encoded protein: CASTTGGGYNSPLHF.

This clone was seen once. CDR3 loop: CASSFAPGLAGPSEQFF. In DNA form, the CDR3 reads TGCGCCAGCAGTTTTGCACCGGGACTAGCGGGCCCCTCGGAGCAGTTCTTC. The V call is TRBV5-1, the J call TRBJ2-1; TRBD2 aligns across 12 bases. V dropped 5 bases and J dropped 10; count of bases not matched to a gene: 16. Germline V gene data show CDR1 as SGHRS and CDR2 as YFSETQ. CDR3 size: 17 residues.

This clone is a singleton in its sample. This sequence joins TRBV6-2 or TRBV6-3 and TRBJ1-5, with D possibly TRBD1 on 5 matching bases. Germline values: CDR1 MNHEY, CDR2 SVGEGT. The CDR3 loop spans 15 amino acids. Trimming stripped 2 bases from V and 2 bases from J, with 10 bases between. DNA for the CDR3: TGTGCCAGCAGTTACCAGGGATGGGGCAATCAGCCCCAGCATTTT. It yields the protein CASSYQGWGNQPQHF.

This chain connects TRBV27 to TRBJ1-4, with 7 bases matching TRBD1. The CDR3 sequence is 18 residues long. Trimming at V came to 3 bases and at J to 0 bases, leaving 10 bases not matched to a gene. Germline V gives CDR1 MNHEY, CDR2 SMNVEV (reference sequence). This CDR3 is CASSLWQGDLATNEKLFF. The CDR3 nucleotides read TGTGCCAGCAGTTTGTGGCAGGGGGACCTTGCAACTAATGAAAAACTGTTTTTT. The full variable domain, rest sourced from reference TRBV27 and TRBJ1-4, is EAQVTQNPRYLITVTGKKLTVTCSQNMNHEYMSWYRQDPGLGLRQIYYSMNVEVTDKGDVPEGYKVSRKEKRNFPLILESPSPNQTSLYFCASSLWQGDLATNEKLFFGSGTQLSVL.

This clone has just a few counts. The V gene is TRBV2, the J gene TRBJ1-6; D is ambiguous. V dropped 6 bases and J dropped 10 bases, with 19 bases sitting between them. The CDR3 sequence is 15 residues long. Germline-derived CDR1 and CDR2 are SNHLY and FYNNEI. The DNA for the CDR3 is TGTGCCAGCAGCGACGGTTGGGGAGGAGGGTCACCCCTCCACTTT. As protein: CASSDGWGGGSPLHF.

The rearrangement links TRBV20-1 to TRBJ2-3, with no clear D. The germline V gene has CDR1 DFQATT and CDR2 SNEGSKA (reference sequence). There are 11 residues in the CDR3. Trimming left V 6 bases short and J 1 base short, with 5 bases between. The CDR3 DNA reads TGCAGTGCCGTCGGCACAGATACGCAGTATTTT. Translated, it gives CSAVGTDTQYF.

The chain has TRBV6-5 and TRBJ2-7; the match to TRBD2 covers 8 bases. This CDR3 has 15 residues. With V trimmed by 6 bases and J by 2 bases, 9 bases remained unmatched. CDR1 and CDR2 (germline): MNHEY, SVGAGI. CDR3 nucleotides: TGTGCCAGCAGGGGGCGAAGCGGGAGAACCTACGAGCAGTACTTC. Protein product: CASRGRSGRTYEQYF.

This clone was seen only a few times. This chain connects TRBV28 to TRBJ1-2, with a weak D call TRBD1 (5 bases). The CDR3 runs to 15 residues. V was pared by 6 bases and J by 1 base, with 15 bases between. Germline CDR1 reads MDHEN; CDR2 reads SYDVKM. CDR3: CASRISQGSNYGYTF. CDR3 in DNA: TGTGCCAGCAGGATATCGCAGGGAAGTAACTATGGCTACACCTTC.

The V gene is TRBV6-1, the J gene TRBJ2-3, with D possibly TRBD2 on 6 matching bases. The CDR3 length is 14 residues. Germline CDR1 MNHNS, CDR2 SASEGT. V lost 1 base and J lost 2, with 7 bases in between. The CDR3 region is CASSEVADTDTQYF. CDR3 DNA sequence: TGTGCCAGCAGTGAAGTAGCGGACACAGATACGCAGTATTTT.

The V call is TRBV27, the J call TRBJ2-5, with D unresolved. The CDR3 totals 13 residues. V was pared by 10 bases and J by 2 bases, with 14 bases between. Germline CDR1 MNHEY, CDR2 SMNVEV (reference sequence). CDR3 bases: TGTGCCACCGCCCGGGTTCTACAAGAGACCCAGTACTTC. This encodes CATARVLQETQYF.

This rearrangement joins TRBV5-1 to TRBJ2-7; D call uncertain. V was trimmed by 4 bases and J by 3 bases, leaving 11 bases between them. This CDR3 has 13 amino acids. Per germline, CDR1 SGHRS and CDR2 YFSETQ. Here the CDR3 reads CASSETLDYEQYF. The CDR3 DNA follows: TGCGCCAGCAGCGAGACATTAGACTACGAGCAGTACTTC.

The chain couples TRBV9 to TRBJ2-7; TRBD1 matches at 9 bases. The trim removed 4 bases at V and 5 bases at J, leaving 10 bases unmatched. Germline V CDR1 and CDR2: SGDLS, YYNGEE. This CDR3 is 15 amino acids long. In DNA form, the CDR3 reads TGTGCCAGCAGCCGAAGGGGGACAGGGACGGACGAGCAGTACTTC. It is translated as CASSRRGTGTDEQYF.

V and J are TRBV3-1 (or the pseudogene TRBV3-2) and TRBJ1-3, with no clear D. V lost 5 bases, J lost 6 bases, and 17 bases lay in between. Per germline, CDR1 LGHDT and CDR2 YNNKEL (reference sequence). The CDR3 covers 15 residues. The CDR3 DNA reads TGTGCCAGCAGCAGGAGTACGTTGGGAGAAAACACCATATATTTT. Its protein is CASSRSTLGENTIYF.

DNA for the CDR3: TGTGCCAGCAGCGTAGGTACTAGCGGGAAACTTCAAGAGACCCAGTACTTC. It codes for CASSVGTSGKLQETQYF. The J gene is TRBJ2-5, the V gene TRBV9; TRBD2 matches 10 bases. The CDR3 runs 17 residues. From germline, CDR1 is SGDLS and CDR2 YYNGEE. V gave up 0 bases and J gave up 2 bases; unmatched junction bases: 7.

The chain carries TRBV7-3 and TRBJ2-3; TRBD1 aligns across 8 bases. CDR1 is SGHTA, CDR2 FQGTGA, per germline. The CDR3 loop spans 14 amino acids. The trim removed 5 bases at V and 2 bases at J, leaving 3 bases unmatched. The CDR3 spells CASSQGAHTDTQYF. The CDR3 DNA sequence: TGTGCCAGCAGCCAGGGGGCGCACACAGATACGCAGTATTTT.

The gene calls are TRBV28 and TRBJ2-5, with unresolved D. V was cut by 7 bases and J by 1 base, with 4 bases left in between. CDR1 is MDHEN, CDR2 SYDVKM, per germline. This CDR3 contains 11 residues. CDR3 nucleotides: TGTGCCAGCACGGGCCAAGAGACCCAGTACTTC. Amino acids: CASTGQETQYF.

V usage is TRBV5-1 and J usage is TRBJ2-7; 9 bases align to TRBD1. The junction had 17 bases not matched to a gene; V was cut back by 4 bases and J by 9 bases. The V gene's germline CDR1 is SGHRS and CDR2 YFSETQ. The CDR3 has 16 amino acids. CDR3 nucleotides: TGCGCCAGCAGCCGAACTACGGGACAGGGTGGTTCCGGGCAGTACTTC. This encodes CASSRTTGQGGSGQYF.

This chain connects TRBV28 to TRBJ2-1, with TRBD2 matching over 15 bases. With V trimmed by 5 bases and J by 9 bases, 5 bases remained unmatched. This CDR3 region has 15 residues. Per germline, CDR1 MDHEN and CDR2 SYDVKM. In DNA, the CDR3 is TGTGCCAGCAGTAGGACTAGCGGGAGGGCCGTTGAGCAGTTCTTC. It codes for CASSRTSGRAVEQFF.

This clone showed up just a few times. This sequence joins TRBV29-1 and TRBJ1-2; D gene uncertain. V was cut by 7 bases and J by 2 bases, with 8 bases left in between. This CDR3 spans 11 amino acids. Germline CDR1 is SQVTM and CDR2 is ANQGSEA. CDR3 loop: CSATENYGYTF. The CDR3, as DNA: TGCAGCGCCACAGAGAACTATGGCTACACCTTC.